The 23 T cell receptor beta chains reported below all come from one sample, sequenced in a study of PD-1 blockade in classical Hodgkin lymphoma. Every patient experienced relapse after autologous stem cell transplantation, and brentuximab vedotin exposure varied. Sequencing used immunoSEQ multiplex PCR; TCRdb keeps in-frame clones, though not all of them. The table lists over 20,000 clones, about 71% of them singletons. Sequencing used peripheral blood mononuclear cells (PBMCs), obtained at baseline. All receptors derive from a human donor with classical Hodgkin lymphoma.

This clone appeared a single time. V and J are TRBV28 and TRBJ1-1; D possibly corresponds to TRBD1 (5 bases). This CDR3 has 17 amino acids. V dropped 5 bases and J dropped 0 bases, with 19 bases sitting between them. CDR1 is MDHEN, CDR2 SYDVKM, per germline. The CDR3 nucleotides read TGTGCCAGCAGTCCCCGGGACTTCAGGGATTTGAACACTGAAGCTTTCTTT. It encodes CASSPRDFRDLNTEAFF.

The chain links TRBV19 to TRBJ1-6; the D gene is possibly TRBD1 (6 bases). Germline V gene data show CDR1 as LNHDA and CDR2 as SQIVND (reference sequence). CDR3 length: 16 residues. The V end was cut by 5 bases, the J end by 0 bases, with 11 bases between. CDR3 DNA sequence: TGTGCCAGTAGTTTTCTAGGGGGCTCCTATAATTCACCCCTCCACTTT. Amino acids: CASSFLGGSYNSPLHF.

V is TRBV29-1 and J is TRBJ1-5; TRBD1 aligns across 7 bases. V trimming: 4 bases; J trimming: 2 bases; junction bases outside the gene matches: 5. CDR3 length: 14 residues. Looked up from germline, CDR1 is SQVTM and CDR2 is ANQGSEA. CDR3 nucleotides: TGCAGCGTTGCAGGGGGACTTGGCAATCAGCCCCAGCATTTT. Translated, it gives CSVAGGLGNQPQHF. Variable domain in full (rest from reference TRBV29-1 and TRBJ1-5): SAVISQKPSRDICQRGTSLTIQCQVDSQVTMMFWYRQQPGQSLTLIATANQGSEATYESGFVIDKFPISRPNLTFSTLTVSNMSPEDSSIYLCSVAGGLGNQPQHFGDGTRLSIL.

This chain uses TRBV27 with TRBJ2-3; TRBD2 matches at 9 bases. The V gene's germline CDR1 is MNHEY and CDR2 SMNVEV (reference sequence). V trimming: 7 bases; J trimming: 2 bases; junction bases outside the gene matches: 4. The CDR3 extends over 14 amino acids. The CDR3 DNA sequence: TGTGCCAGCATAGCTAGCGGGGCCACAGATACGCAGTATTTT. This gives the protein CASIASGATDTQYF.

The V gene is TRBV19, the J gene TRBJ2-2; no reliable D call. Trimming stripped 4 bases from V and 3 bases from J, with 9 bases between. The germline gives CDR1 LNHDA, CDR2 SQIVND (reference sequence). This CDR3 is 14 amino acids long. The CDR3 reads CASSSLSHTGELFF. CDR3 sequence (DNA): TGTGCCAGTAGTAGTCTCTCTCACACCGGGGAGCTGTTTTTT. The variable domain in full, completed from reference TRBV19 and TRBJ2-2, reads DGGITQSPKYLFRKEGQNVTLSCEQNLNHDAMYWYRQDPGQGLRLIYYSQIVNDFQKGDIAEGYSVSREKKESFPLTVTSAQKNPTAFYLCASSSLSHTGELFFGEGSRLTVL.

This clone was seen a handful of times. The genes are TRBV28 and TRBJ2-1, with D perhaps matching TRBD2 (6 bases). V gave up 6 bases and J gave up 4 bases, with 28 bases separating them. This CDR3 is 19 amino acids long. Germline V gives CDR1 MDHEN, CDR2 SYDVKM. For the CDR3, the DNA is TGTGCCAGCAGAACGTTTAGCCCCCGAAGTAGCGGCTCTTACAATGAGCAGTTCTTC. Residues: CASRTFSPRSSGSYNEQFF.

The chain has TRBV7-2 and TRBJ2-7; tentative D call: TRBD2 (6 bases). V was trimmed by 2 bases and J by 0 bases, leaving 11 bases between them. The CDR3 runs 15 residues. The germline V gene encodes CDR1 SGHTA and CDR2 FQGNSA. The CDR3 DNA reads TGTGCCAGCAGCTTACAGGACGGGAGCTCCTACGAGCAGTACTTC. Amino acids: CASSLQDGSSYEQYF. The full variable domain, its missing parts supplied by reference TRBV7-2 and TRBJ2-7, is GAGVSQSPSNKVTEKGKDVELRCDPISGHTALYWYRQSLGQGLEFLIYFQGNSAPDKSGLPSDRFSAERTGGSVSTLTIQRTQQEDSAVYLCASSLQDGSSYEQYFGPGTRLTVT.

By sample share, this clone is medium-sized. The rearrangement links TRBV4-1 to TRBJ2-5, with D possibly matching TRBD2 (5 bases). Germline assignment: CDR1 MGHRA and CDR2 YSYEKL. The CDR3 has 14 amino acids. V was pared by 3 bases and J by 5 bases, with 13 bases between. CDR3 nucleotide sequence: TGCGCCAGCAGCCACCTTAGGACTCCGGAGACCCAGTACTTC. Protein product: CASSHLRTPETQYF.

V usage is TRBV19 and J usage is TRBJ1-3, with 7 bases fitting TRBD1. The CDR3 is made up of 16 amino acids. V trimming: 3 bases; J trimming: 2 bases; junction bases outside the gene matches: 7. Germline CDR1 reads LNHDA; CDR2 reads SQIVND (reference sequence). Here the CDR3 DNA reads TGTGCCAGTAGTATTTTAGGCGGGACAGCTGGAAACACCATATATTTT. This encodes CASSILGGTAGNTIYF.

The chain has TRBV7-9 and TRBJ1-1; perhaps TRBD1 as D (6 bases). V lost 4 bases, J lost 2 bases, and 14 bases lay in between. Germline-derived CDR1 and CDR2 are SEHNR and FQNEAQ (reference sequence). The CDR3 length is 15 residues. CDR3 DNA: TGTGCCAGCAGCTCTAGGACAGAGGCAAACACTGAAGCTTTCTTT. It specifies CASSSRTEANTEAFF.

This clone appeared a few times. The genes are TRBV5-4 and TRBJ2-2; TRBD1 might be the D (6 bases). V was shortened by 0 bases and J by 1 base, with 13 bases between the two germline ends. The CDR3 sequence is 17 residues long. Germline CDR1 and CDR2: SGHNT and YYREEE (reference sequence). CDR3 amino acids: CASSLDRGRGNTGELFF. In DNA, the CDR3 is TGTGCCAGCAGCTTGGATCGTGGCAGGGGGAACACCGGGGAGCTGTTTTTT. The whole variable domain, filled in from reference TRBV5-4 and TRBJ2-2, reads ETGVTQSPTHLIKTRGQQVTLRCSSQSGHNTVSWYQQALGQGPQFIFQYYREEENGRGNFPPRFSGLQFPNYSSELNVNALELDDSALYLCASSLDRGRGNTGELFFGEGSRLTVL.

The chain carries TRBV19 and TRBJ1-5, with 7 bases identical to TRBD1. Germline trimming cut 3 bases from V and 6 bases from J; bases unmatched to any gene: 11. The CDR3 loop spans 16 amino acids. Germline lookup yields CDR1 LNHDA and CDR2 SQIVND (reference sequence). CDR3 amino acids: CASSMHRGGGPQPQHF. In DNA form, the CDR3 reads TGTGCCAGTAGTATGCACAGGGGCGGGGGGCCTCAGCCCCAGCATTTT.

Many counts were recorded for this clone. The chain recombines TRBV30 with TRBJ1-2; tentatively, D is TRBD1 (5 bases). The CDR3 totals 14 residues. The V and J ends lost 4 bases and 4 bases respectively, with 16 bases between them. Germline CDR1 reads GTSNPN; CDR2 reads SVGIG (reference sequence). The DNA for the CDR3 is TGTGCCTGGAAGGGAAAGGGGCTGGGCTATGGCTACACCTTC. As protein: CAWKGKGLGYGYTF.

The chain links TRBV7-6 to TRBJ1-5; D unclear. The CDR3 contains 13 residues. Germline assignment: CDR1 SGHVS and CDR2 FNYEAQ. The V gene lost 5 bases and the J gene lost 0 bases, with 5 bases spanning the gap. The CDR3 region has the DNA TGTGCCAGCAGCCCCAATAGCAATCAGCCCCAGCATTTT. It specifies CASSPNSNQPQHF.

The V and J genes are TRBV9 and TRBJ2-3, with D perhaps matching TRBD1 or TRBD2 (7 bases each). CDR3 length: 19 residues. Germline V gene data show CDR1 as SGDLS and CDR2 as YYNGEE. V gave up 4 bases and J gave up 4 bases, with 28 bases separating them. This CDR3 is CASSPYGTVGAGLSDTQYF. The DNA for the CDR3 is TGTGCCAGCAGCCCCTACGGGACAGTAGGAGCGGGACTGTCAGATACGCAGTATTTT. The variable domain in full, with the rest retrieved from reference TRBV9 and TRBJ2-3, is DSGVTQTPKHLITATGQRVTLRCSPRSGDLSVYWYQQSLDQGLQFLIQYYNGEERAKGNILERFSAQQFPDLHSELNLSSLELGDSALYFCASSPYGTVGAGLSDTQYFGPGTRLTVL.

V is TRBV10-1 and J is TRBJ1-2, with unresolved D. CDR1 and CDR2 from the germline V gene are WNHNN and SYGVQD (reference sequence). Trimming took 4 bases from V and 2 from J, leaving 8 bases between them. The CDR3 runs 13 residues. For the CDR3, the DNA is TGCGCCAGCAGTGTAAACGGGAACTATGGCTACACCTTC. This encodes CASSVNGNYGYTF.

The chain links TRBV6-5 to TRBJ2-1, with D perhaps given as TRBD1 or TRBD2 (5 bases each). Between the trimmed V and J ends, which lost 6 bases and 7 bases, there was a span of 16 bases. The germline CDR1 and CDR2 sequences are MNHEY and SVGAGI. CDR3 length: 14 amino acids. The CDR3 spells CASSLGTLRNEQFF. Written as DNA, the CDR3 is TGTGCCAGCAGCCTAGGGACCTTGCGAAATGAGCAGTTCTTC.

This chain connects TRBV14 to TRBJ1-6; TRBD1 is a possible D gene (6 bases). The germline V gene encodes CDR1 SGHDN and CDR2 FVKESK. CDR3 length equals 18 residues. Deletions cut 0 bases from V and 8 bases from J, with 20 bases between. CDR3 nucleotides: TGTGCCAGCAGCCAAGATAGCGTTTGGGGGGCTTCGTATTCACCCCTCCACTTT. This gives the protein CASSQDSVWGASYSPLHF. Looking up the rest from reference TRBV14 and TRBJ1-6 gives the full variable domain: EAGVTQFPSHSVIEKGQTVTLRCDPISGHDNLYWYRRVMGKEIKFLLHFVKESKQDESGMPNNRFLAERTGGTYSTLKVQPAELEDSGVYFCASSQDSVWGASYSPLHFGNGTRLTVT.

This chain joins TRBV14 and TRBJ2-2; D is unclear. This CDR3 spans 12 amino acids. V shed 3 bases and J shed 5 bases, with 4 bases lying between them. Per germline, CDR1 SGHDN and CDR2 FVKESK. The DNA for the CDR3 is TGTGCCAGCAGCCATCCTACCGGGGAGCTGTTTTTT. Protein product: CASSHPTGELFF.

The chain is built from TRBV27 and TRBJ2-3; tentative D call: TRBD2 (5 bases). V lost 4 bases and J 6 bases, leaving 11 bases between the germline ends. The germline V gene encodes CDR1 MNHEY and CDR2 SMNVEV (reference sequence). The CDR3 contains 13 residues. CDR3 region: CASSSRVVDTQYF. As DNA, the CDR3 is TGTGCCAGCAGTTCGCGGGTAGTGGATACGCAGTATTTT.

The CDR3, as DNA: TGTGCCAGCAGCCCCGTAGGGTACGGGGAGCTGTTTTTT. Translation: CASSPVGYGELFF. This rearrangement joins TRBV28 to TRBJ2-2; D gene uncertain. The CDR3 sequence is 13 residues long. Germline V CDR1 and CDR2: MDHEN, SYDVKM. V lost 6 bases to trimming and J lost 7 bases, with 12 bases between them.

This clone was recorded a few times. This chain uses TRBV9 with TRBJ2-3, with D tentatively TRBD2 (7 bases). Trimming pared 0 bases from V and 1 base from J, leaving 9 bases between. The germline V gene has CDR1 SGDLS and CDR2 YYNGEE. The CDR3 consists of 15 residues. The CDR3 loop is CASSVGGGGTDTQYF. The CDR3 DNA sequence: TGTGCCAGCAGCGTAGGGGGGGGCGGCACAGATACGCAGTATTTT.

This clone was detected only a few times. The chain carries TRBV6-5 and TRBJ2-7, with 7 nucleotides matching TRBD1. The trim removed 6 bases at V and 0 bases at J, leaving 8 bases unmatched. CDR3 size: 15 residues. The germline V gene has CDR1 MNHEY and CDR2 SVGAGI. The CDR3 DNA follows: TGTGCCAGCAGATTCTCAGGGGGTCGCTCCTACGAGCAGTACGTC. This gives the protein CASRFSGGRSYEQYV.